The 32 T cell receptor beta chains below come from one sample, sequenced in a study of CD8 T cells in ankylosing spondylitis. TCRdb reanalysed the 5' RACE reads using MiXCR and keeps one entry per CDR3 protein. Of hundreds of thousands of distinct CDR3 sequences in the sample, over 15% are singletons; the top ten hold under 8.5%. The sequenced sample consisted of blood, either unsorted or a sorted T cell fraction (not recorded which). Receptors were obtained from a male donor with ankylosing spondylitis or in good health (not recorded which).

This clonotype was observed many times. This chain uses TRBV12-3 or TRBV12-4 with TRBJ1-2, with a tentative D call TRBD1 (5 bases). With 5 bases removed from V and 4 bases from J, the gap between germline ends came to 14 bases. This CDR3 contains 14 residues. The CDR3 DNA reads TGTGCCAGCAGTGCGACCGGGGCGGCCTATGGCTACACCTTC. Protein: CASSATGAAYGYTF.

The chain carries TRBV29-1 and TRBJ2-5; 8 bases align to TRBD1. Germline values: CDR1 SQVTM, CDR2 ANQGSEA. The CDR3 extends over 14 amino acids. With 4 bases clipped from V and 7 bases from J, the junction kept 11 bases outside the gene matches. The CDR3 nucleotides are TGCAGCGTTGGACAGGGGCCTTCCGGATGGACCCAGTACTTC. This sequence encodes CSVGQGPSGWTQYF. Combining the CDR3 with reference TRBV29-1 and TRBJ2-5 gives the whole variable domain SAVISQKPSRDICQRGTSLTIQCQVDSQVTMMFWYRQQPGQSLTLIATANQGSEATYESGFVIDKFPISRPNLTFSTLTVSNMSPEDSSIYLCSVGQGPSGWTQYFGPGTRLLVL.

The V gene is TRBV3-1, the J gene TRBJ2-6; TRBD2 might be the D (6 bases). V dropped 4 bases and J dropped 0 bases, with 13 bases sitting between them. CDR3 length: 17 amino acids. Per the germline V gene, CDR1 is LGHDT and CDR2 is YNNKEL (reference sequence). CDR3 loop: CASSPQRVSSGANVLTF. CDR3 nucleotides: TGTGCCAGCAGCCCGCAGCGGGTGAGCTCTGGGGCCAACGTCCTGACTTTC.

V and J are TRBV5-1 and TRBJ1-1, with D tentatively TRBD1 (5 bases). Germline V lookup: CDR1 SGHRS, CDR2 YFSETQ. V lost 1 base and J lost 6, with 10 bases in between. The CDR3 length is 13 residues. The CDR3 coding sequence is TGCGCCAGCAGCTTGCCCAGGGCCGCTGAAGCTTTCTTT. It is translated as CASSLPRAAEAFF.

V usage is TRBV20-1 and J usage is TRBJ1-1; tentatively, D is TRBD1 (5 bases). The germline gives CDR1 DFQATT, CDR2 SNEGSKA (reference sequence). The CDR3 totals 14 residues. The ends were cut back, 3 bases at V and 1 base at J, with 12 bases in the middle. The CDR3 is CSARGRGGNTEAFF. Written as DNA, the CDR3 is TGCAGTGCTAGGGGCCGCGGGGGGAACACTGAAGCTTTCTTT.

In this sample, this clonotype turned up a few times. The genes are TRBV7-6 and TRBJ2-1, with D possibly being TRBD1 (6 bases). Germline V lookup: CDR1 SGHVS, CDR2 FNYEAQ. The V end was cut by 4 bases, the J end by 6 bases, with 22 bases between. The CDR3 totals 17 residues. In DNA, the CDR3 is TGTGCCAGCAGCTCTCAAACTCCGGGACACCTAGGCAATGAGCAGTTCTTC. Its translation: CASSSQTPGHLGNEQFF.

The chain's CDR3 is CASSLDLGEQYF. CDR3 DNA sequence: TGTGCCAGCAGCTTAGATTTAGGGGAGCAGTATTTT. The V call is TRBV7-2, the J call TRBJ2-3; TRBD1 might be the D (5 bases). The V and J ends lost 1 base and 11 bases respectively, with 10 bases between them. Germline lookup yields CDR1 SGHTA and CDR2 FQGNSA. The CDR3 has 12 residues.

In this sample, this clonotype turned up many times. The J gene is TRBJ2-1, the V gene TRBV6-2 or TRBV6-3; 13 bases align to TRBD2. CDR3 length: 15 amino acids. Looked up from germline, CDR1 is MNHEY and CDR2 is SVGEGT. V was pared by 8 bases and J by 5 bases, with 6 bases of the junction left unmatched. CDR3 sequence (DNA): TGTGCCAGCCGTGGACTAGCGGGAGAAAACAATGAGCAGTTCTTC. It specifies CASRGLAGENNEQFF.

V usage is TRBV7-6 and J usage is TRBJ2-2, with 14 bases fitting TRBD2. The CDR3 spans 16 residues. CDR1 is SGHVS, CDR2 FNYEAQ, per germline. V shed 1 base and J 7 bases; nucleotides not matched to a gene: 2. The CDR3 nucleotides read TGTGCCAGCAGCTTAGGACTAGCGGGAGGGGTCGGGGAGCTGTTTTTT. This sequence encodes CASSLGLAGGVGELFF. Together with reference TRBV7-6 and TRBJ2-2, the CDR3 gives the full variable domain: GAGVSQSPRYKVTKRGQDVALRCDPISGHVSLYWYRQALGQGPEFLTYFNYEAQQDKSGLPNDRFSAERPEGSISTLTIQRTEQRDSAMYRCASSLGLAGGVGELFFGEGSRLTVL.

The chain uses TRBV28 and TRBJ2-5; D is unresolved. This CDR3 has 13 amino acids. CDR1 is MDHEN and CDR2 is SYDVKM in the germline V gene. The V gene lost 6 bases and the J gene lost 5 bases, with 13 bases spanning the gap. CDR3 region: CASRASYGETQYF. The CDR3 DNA sequence: TGTGCCAGCAGGGCGAGCTACGGGGAGACCCAGTACTTC.

The chain couples TRBV6-5 to TRBJ2-2, with D perhaps TRBD2 (7 bases). The CDR3 is 17 residues long. V lost 2 bases to trimming and J lost 7 bases, with 20 bases between them. CDR1 and CDR2 from the germline V gene are MNHEY and SVGAGI. The CDR3 sequence is CASSYAYGGGRGGELFF. CDR3 coding DNA: TGTGCCAGCAGTTACGCCTATGGCGGGGGCCGAGGCGGGGAGCTGTTTTTT.

A word on this clonotype: Because it lacks the conserved phenylalanine or tryptophan at the end, this CDR3 is likely a read error. CDR3 sequence reads: CASSSSNEQFL. CDR3 DNA: TGTGCCAGCAGCTCAAGCAATGAGCAGTTCCTC. The rearrangement uses TRBV7-9 and TRBJ2-1; D is ambiguous. The CDR3 contains 11 residues. Trimming took 4 bases from V and 6 from J, leaving 4 bases between them. Germline loops: CDR1 SEHNR, CDR2 FQNEAQ (reference sequence).

This clonotype appeared a few times. The V call is TRBV15, the J call TRBJ1-2, with TRBD1 matching 7 bases. The CDR3 is made up of 14 amino acids. Germline V CDR1 and CDR2: LNHNV, YYDKDF (reference sequence). V shed 0 bases and J 3 bases; nucleotides not matched to a gene: 1. CDR3 sequence (DNA): TGTGCCACCAGCAGAGACAGGGGGGACTATGGCTACACCTTC. Its protein is CATSRDRGDYGYTF.

This clonotype was seen repeatedly, ten times or more. V and J are TRBV12-3 or TRBV12-4 and TRBJ2-1; tentatively, D is TRBD2 (6 bases). CDR3 length: 16 residues. Trimming took 6 bases from V and 7 from J, leaving 22 bases between them. The CDR3: CASRPRRSGLRNEQFF. In nucleotides, the CDR3 is TGTGCCAGCAGGCCCCGTCGGAGCGGGTTGAGGAATGAGCAGTTCTTC.

In its sample, this clonotype was seen a few times. The gene calls are TRBV12-3 or TRBV12-4 and TRBJ2-4; D tentatively fits TRBD1 or TRBD2 (5 bases each). The CDR3 runs to 15 residues. With 6 bases removed from V and 1 base from J, the gap between germline ends came to 13 bases. This CDR3 reads CASSRDPGAKNIQYF. The CDR3 DNA sequence: TGTGCCAGCAGCCGGGACCCCGGGGCCAAAAACATTCAGTACTTC.

The J gene is TRBJ1-2, the V gene TRBV6-1, with D unclear. CDR1 and CDR2 (germline): MNHNS, SASEGT. The V end lost 6 bases, the J end lost 4 bases, and 9 bases lay between the germline ends. There are 12 residues in the CDR3. The CDR3 DNA is TGTGCCAGCAGAAGCAGGCCCTATGGCTACACCTTC. This translates into CASRSRPYGYTF.

This clonotype was detected a few times. One end of the junction does not line up with germline, which may come from a read error. The CDR3 DNA reads TGTGCCAGCAGTTTAGTCCCAGTACCAGAGGCCCAGTACTTC. This translates into CASSLVPVPEAQYF. The chain couples TRBV12-3 or TRBV12-4 to TRBJ2-5; D is ambiguous. The CDR3 runs 14 residues.

This clonotype was observed a few times. The CDR3 DNA sequence: TGTGCCAGCGGGGTCCGGACTTCGAACACCGGGGAGCTGTTTTTT. It translates to CASGVRTSNTGELFF. This chain connects TRBV2 to TRBJ2-2; D may be TRBD2 (5 bases). Germline values: CDR1 SNHLY, CDR2 FYNNEI. V was trimmed by 8 bases and J by 0 bases, leaving 13 bases between them. The CDR3 is 15 amino acids.

This CDR3 is CASSPPDLSYGQYV. The CDR3 DNA reads TGTGCCAGCAGTCCCCCGGACCTCTCCTACGGGCAGTACGTC. The chain carries TRBV28 and TRBJ2-7; D call uncertain. This CDR3 comprises 14 residues. The germline gives CDR1 MDHEN, CDR2 SYDVKM.

This clonotype came up many times. V and J are TRBV29-1 and TRBJ1-1; D is undetermined. V lost 6 bases and J 4 bases, leaving 9 bases between the germline ends. This CDR3 has 11 residues. The germline gives CDR1 SQVTM, CDR2 ANQGSEA. CDR3 sequence: CSVRPGTEAFF. CDR3 in DNA: TGCAGCGTGCGACCCGGCACTGAAGCTTTCTTT.

V gene TRBV6-2 or TRBV6-3 combines with J gene TRBJ2-7; unclear D gene. CDR1 and CDR2 from the germline V gene are MNHEY and SVGEGT. This CDR3 contains 14 residues. V lost 0 bases and J 6 bases, leaving 12 bases between the germline ends. The CDR3: CASSYSLQPLEQYV. In DNA form, the CDR3 reads TGTGCCAGCAGTTACTCTCTCCAGCCCCTCGAGCAGTACGTC.

This clonotype was seen only a few times. This chain links TRBV25-1 with TRBJ1-1; D is perhaps TRBD1 (5 bases). Deletions cut 5 bases from V and 8 bases from J, with 15 bases between. The CDR3 extends over 13 amino acids. Germline-derived CDR1 and CDR2 are MGHDK and SYGVNS. Here the CDR3 DNA reads TGTGCCAGCAGTCCGCGCTTGGGGGAGGAAGCTTTCTTT. This encodes CASSPRLGEEAFF.

The J gene is TRBJ2-1, the V gene TRBV5-1, with 9 bases that match TRBD2. The CDR3 contains 14 residues. V was clipped by 2 bases and J by 6 bases; unmatched bases: 3. Germline V gives CDR1 SGHRS, CDR2 YFSETQ. CDR3: CASSFAGGVNEQFF. CDR3 in DNA: TGCGCCAGCAGCTTCGCGGGAGGGGTCAATGAGCAGTTCTTC.

A few counts support this clonotype. The V call is TRBV27, the J call TRBJ1-2, with a possible D match to TRBD1 (5 bases). The CDR3 is 14 amino acids. Germline values: CDR1 MNHEY, CDR2 SMNVEV (reference sequence). V lost 5 bases and J lost 4, with 14 bases in between. In nucleotides, the CDR3 is TGTGCCAGCAGTAGCCGGGGCCAGCTCTATGGCTACACCTTC. This sequence encodes CASSSRGQLYGYTF.

The CDR3 region is CASSLAGQRGEQYV. In DNA form, the CDR3 reads TGTGCCAGCAGCTTAGCAGGTCAAAGGGGCGAGCAGTACGTC. This chain links TRBV11-1 with TRBJ2-7, with a tentative D call TRBD1 (5 bases). The length of the CDR3 is 14 residues. Germline values: CDR1 SGHAT, CDR2 FQDESV (reference sequence). Trimming removed 0 bases at V and 6 bases at J, with 12 bases between.

V gene TRBV5-1 combines with J gene TRBJ2-7; 9 nucleotides align to TRBD2. Germline CDR1 is SGHRS and CDR2 is YFSETQ. CDR3 length: 18 amino acids. V lost 2 bases and J lost 7; bases outside the gene matches: 19. The CDR3 DNA is TGCGCCAGCAGCTTCCCCCTTAGGGGTAGCGGGAGTGCGGAGGAGCAGTACGTC. Amino acids: CASSFPLRGSGSAEEQYV.

This clonotype was detected ten times or more. This chain uses TRBV5-1 with TRBJ1-6; D unclear. Germline CDR1 is SGHRS and CDR2 is YFSETQ. V was pared by 0 bases and J by 5 bases, with 9 bases between. The CDR3 spans 15 residues. Here the CDR3 DNA reads TGCGCCAGCAGCTTGGCGGCAGAAGATAATTCACCCCTCCACTTT. It specifies CASSLAAEDNSPLHF. Supplemented by reference TRBV5-1 and TRBJ1-6, the full variable domain reads KAGVTQTPRYLIKTRGQQVTLSCSPISGHRSVSWYQQTPGQGLQFLFEYFSETQRNKGNFPGRFSGRQFSNSRSEMNVSTLELGDSALYLCASSLAAEDNSPLHFGNGTRLTVT.

Only a few counts were recorded for this clonotype. The chain couples TRBV29-1 to TRBJ2-1; D ambiguous. The CDR3 sequence is 12 residues long. Trimming left V 1 base short and J 4 bases short, with 5 bases between. Germline CDR1 is SQVTM and CDR2 is ANQGSEA. CDR3: CSVEAQYNEQFF. DNA of the CDR3: TGCAGCGTTGAAGCACAGTACAATGAGCAGTTCTTC.

The DNA of the CDR3 is TGTGCCAGCAGTGAACCGGGACGGATCTATAATTCACCCCTCCACTTT. Protein sequence: CASSEPGRIYNSPLHF. The chain uses TRBV25-1 and TRBJ1-6; a weak D match, TRBD1 (5 bases). Germline V gene data show CDR1 as MGHDK and CDR2 as SYGVNS. The CDR3 loop spans 16 amino acids. V was pared by 2 bases and J by 3 bases, with 11 bases between.

This clonotype showed up just a few times. V is TRBV6-1 and J is TRBJ1-1, with D maybe TRBD1 (5 bases). V gave up 6 bases and J gave up 1 base, with 12 bases separating them. The CDR3 covers 14 residues. Germline CDR1 reads MNHNS; CDR2 reads SASEGT. CDR3 sequence (DNA): TGTGCCAGCAGAGGCAGGGACCCGAACACTGAAGCTTTCTTT. Translating gives CASRGRDPNTEAFF.

The rearrangement uses TRBV14 and TRBJ2-2; D possibly uses TRBD1 or TRBD2 (5 bases each). The CDR3 has 15 residues. V lost 4 bases and J lost 5, with 14 bases in between. Per the germline V gene, CDR1 is SGHDN and CDR2 is FVKESK. The CDR3 DNA reads TGTGCCAGCAGCCGCCTCGGGGCGGAGACCGGGGAGCTGTTTTTT. Residues: CASSRLGAETGELFF.

There are many counts of this clonotype. The chain is built from TRBV10-3 and TRBJ2-7, with no clear D. The germline V and J ends were trimmed by 5 bases and 0 bases, with 5 bases remaining between them. The CDR3 runs 12 residues. Looked up from germline, CDR1 is ENHRY and CDR2 is SYGVKD. The CDR3 is CAISPSSYEQYV. For the CDR3, the DNA is TGTGCCATCAGTCCGAGCTCCTACGAGCAGTACGTC.